A selection of T cell receptor beta chains follows, all from one sample in a study of brain metastases from non-small cell lung cancer. The data were produced by immunoSEQ multiplex PCR, yet TCRdb's version contains in-frame clones alone and is incomplete. Of under 700 clones detected, roughly 88% appear once; the ten largest clones hold 6.5% to 10%. Material for sequencing was tumor-adjacent normal tissue. Every receptor here comes from a donor at least 40 years old with non-small cell lung cancer. The CDR3 runs from the conserved cysteine through the conserved F or W. Each record gives: clone size, D gene, J gene, V gene, CDR3 protein, CDR3 DNA. The D gene is left open where the match is weak. Rows give clone size only sometimes, using once, few, many, or a class for an expanded clone.

NA	NA	TRBJ1-5	TRBV5-1	CASSLGPNQPQHF	TGCGCCAGCAGCTTGGGGCCCAATCAGCCCCAGCATTTT
NA	NA	TRBJ2-1	TRBV27	CASSPSTGYNEQVF	TGTGCCAGCAGTCCCTCGACAGGATACAATGAGCAGGTCTTC
NA	NA	TRBJ1-2	TRBV7-9	CASSFDLYGYTF	TGTGCCAGCAGCTTTGACCTATATGGCTACACCTTC
NA	NA	TRBJ2-3	TRBV5-1	CASSLAGTTDTQYF	TGCGCCAGCAGCTTGGCCGGGACCACAGATACGCAGTATTTT
once	NA	TRBJ2-7	TRBV7-8	CASSLVPGLVYYEQYF	TGTGCCAGCAGCTTGGTACCGGGACTGGTGTACTACGAGCAGTACTTC
NA	NA	TRBJ2-3	TRBV4-2	CASSQVHRGGATSTDTQYF	TGTGCCAGCAGCCAAGTCCATCGGGGCGGGGCCACTAGCACAGATACGCAGTATTTT
NA	NA	TRBJ1-2	TRBV28	CASRTEQLNYGYTF	TGTGCCAGCAGAACTGAACAGCTTAACTATGGCTACACCTTC
NA	NA	TRBJ1-1	TRBV21-1	CASSKQGRVNTEAFF	TGTGCCAGCAGCAAACAAGGCAGGGTGAACACTGAAGCTTTCTTT
once	TRBD2	TRBJ2-1	TRBV7-3	CASSPGTGGQFF	TGTGCCAGCAGCCCCGGGACGGGAGGGCAGTTCTTC
NA	NA	TRBJ1-6	TRBV18	CASSPDRRAPLHF	TGTGCCAGCTCACCGGACAGACGGGCACCCCTCCACTTT
NA	TRBD2	TRBJ2-3	TRBV5-1	CASSQGLASDTQYF	TGCGCCAGCAGCCAGGGACTAGCCTCGGATACGCAGTATTTT
NA	NA	TRBJ2-2	TRBV6-1	CASSGSIVLNTGELFF	TGTGCCAGCAGTGGGTCCATTGTATTGAACACCGGGGAGCTGTTTTTT
NA	NA	TRBJ2-1	TRBV2	CASSTNTYNEQFF	TGTGCCAGCAGCACCAACACCTACAATGAGCAGTTCTTC
NA	TRBD2	TRBJ2-1	TRBV2	CAGLAGGPHNEQFF	TGTGCCGGTCTAGCGGGGGGGCCCCACAATGAGCAGTTCTTC
NA	TRBD1	TRBJ2-7	TRBV2	CASRDTGTGLSYEQYF	TGTGCCAGCAGGGATACCGGGACAGGGCTTTCCTACGAGCAGTACTTC
NA	TRBD1	TRBJ1-2	TRBV3-1/TRBV3-2	CASSGTGGFGYTF	TGTGCCAGCAGCGGAACAGGGGGCTTTGGCTACACCTTC
few	NA	TRBJ1-1	TRBV7-3	CASSLTGGPSTEAFF	TGTGCCAGCAGCTTAACGGGGGGGCCCAGCACTGAAGCTTTCTTT
NA	NA	TRBJ1-1	TRBV6-4	CASGDIMNTEAFF	TGTGCCAGTGGGGATATCATGAACACTGAAGCTTTCTTT
few	NA	TRBJ1-3	TRBV16	CASSQLEGPSGNTIYF	TGTGCCAGCAGCCAATTGGAGGGCCCCTCTGGAAACACCATATATTTT
NA	NA	TRBJ1-5	TRBV3-1/TRBV3-2	CASSPGGSVGQPQHF	TGTGCCAGCAGCCCCGGGGGGAGCGTAGGTCAGCCCCAGCATTTT
NA	NA	TRBJ2-3	TRBV9	CASTGGGTDTQYF	TGTGCCAGCACCGGAGGGGGTACAGATACGCAGTATTTT
NA	TRBD1	TRBJ1-2	TRBV7-9	CASSLTGVDYGYTF	TGTGCCAGCAGCTTAACAGGGGTCGACTATGGCTACACCTTC
few	NA	TRBJ1-1	TRBV7-3	CASSLTGGPSTEAFF	TGTGCCAGCAGCTTAACAGGGGGGCCCAGCACTGAAGCTTTCTTT
NA	NA	TRBJ1-4	TRBV11-3	CASSLSGNKGINEKLFF	TGTGCCAGCAGCTTGTCTGGAAACAAAGGGATTAATGAAAAACTGTTTTTT
few	NA	TRBJ1-1	TRBV6-4	CASSDGSRTFF	TGTGCCAGCAGTGACGGGTCCAGGACTTTCTTT
hyperexpanded	NA	TRBJ2-5	TRBV12-5	CASSDAAGETQYF	TGTGCTAGCTCGGATGCGGCGGGTGAGACCCAGTACTTC
NA	NA	TRBJ1-6	TRBV6-5	CASRENSPLHF	TGTGCCAGCAGGGAGAATTCACCCCTCCACTTT
NA	NA	TRBJ2-1	TRBV2	CASSLDRNEQFF	TGTGCCAGCAGCCTCGACAGGAATGAGCAGTTCTTC
NA	NA	TRBJ1-1	TRBV4-1	CASSQTSQMNTEAFF	TGCGCCAGCAGCCAGACATCTCAGATGAACACTGAAGCTTTCTTT
NA	TRBD1	TRBJ1-1	TRBV29-1	CSVRTGKGTEAFF	TGCAGCGTACGGACAGGGAAAGGGACTGAAGCTTTCTTT
NA	NA	TRBJ2-1	TRBV2	CASSVQGYNEQFF	TGTGCCAGCAGTGTACAGGGATACAATGAGCAGTTCTTC
NA	NA	TRBJ2-1	TRBV12-5	CASQSQEPYNEQFF	TGTGCTAGTCAGTCACAGGAGCCATACAATGAGCAGTTCTTC
NA	NA	TRBJ1-4	TRBV2	CASSLGQGGGEKLFF	TGTGCCAGCAGTCTCGGTCAGGGAGGGGGTGAAAAACTGTTTTTT
NA	NA	TRBJ1-1	TRBV6-5	CASSYSWGDTEAFF	TGTGCCAGCAGTTACTCGTGGGGTGACACTGAAGCTTTCTTT
NA	NA	TRBJ2-2	TRBV3-1/TRBV3-2	CASSQVFGTWEELFF	TGTGCCAGCAGCCAAGTATTTGGGACCTGGGAGGAGCTGTTTTTT
NA	NA	TRBJ2-1	TRBV7-3	CASSFYREGEQFF	TGTGCCAGCAGCTTTTACAGGGAAGGTGAGCAGTTCTTC
NA	NA	TRBJ2-3	TRBV3-1/TRBV3-2	CASSQEQVTDTQYF	TGTGCCAGCAGCCAAGAACAGGTTACAGATACGCAGTATTTT
NA	NA	TRBJ1-2	TRBV28	CASRTGQLNYGYTF	TGTGCCAGCAGAACTGGACAGCTTAACTATGGCTACACCTTC
NA	TRBD2	TRBJ2-2	TRBV11-3	CASSLSLAGAPGTGELFF	TGTGCCAGCAGCTTAAGTCTAGCGGGGGCCCCGGGGACCGGGGAGCTGTTTTTT
NA	TRBD2	TRBJ2-7	TRBV7-2	CASSLSGGSSYEQYF	TGTGCCAGCAGCTTGAGCGGGGGGAGCTCCTACGAGCAGTACTTC
NA	NA	TRBJ2-3	TRBV7-8	CASSLSGIAGTDTQYF	TGTGCCAGCAGCTTATCAGGGATCGCGGGGACAGATACGCAGTATTTT
NA	NA	TRBJ2-6	TRBV6-5	CASRAGGSGTNVLTF	TGTGCCAGCAGAGCAGGGGGGTCTGGGACCAACGTCCTGACTTTC
NA	TRBD1	TRBJ2-7	TRBV5-4	CASSSWDRVAHEQYF	TGTGCCAGCAGCTCCTGGGACAGGGTAGCCCACGAGCAGTACTTC
NA	TRBD1	TRBJ2-5	TRBV5-1	CASSIRTGRGETQYF	TGCGCCAGTAGCATTCGGACAGGTCGGGGAGAGACCCAGTACTTC
once	NA	TRBJ2-1	TRBV7-6	CASSLTSRPYNEQFF	TGTGCCAGCAGCTTAACATCTAGGCCTTACAATGAGCAGTTCTTC
once	TRBD1	TRBJ2-7	TRBV19	CASTGTGVREQYF	TGTGCCAGTACAGGGACAGGGGTTCGGGAGCAGTACTTC
once	NA	TRBJ1-2	TRBV2	CASTRRGGYYGYTF	TGTGCCAGCACCCGACGGGGTGGCTACTATGGCTACACCTTC
NA	NA	TRBJ1-5	TRBV5-1	CASSLSGVGQPQHF	TGCGCCAGCAGCTTGAGCGGGGTAGGGCAGCCCCAGCATTTT
NA	NA	TRBJ1-1	TRBV18	CASSPKNDIPMLNTEAFF	TGTGCCAGCTCACCAAAAAACGATATTCCAATGCTGAACACTGAAGCTTTCTTT
NA	NA	TRBJ2-4	TRBV6-5	CASSPPGAGVDIQYF	TGTGCCAGCAGCCCCCCCGGGGCAGGGGTGGACATTCAGTACTTC
NA	TRBD1	TRBJ1-1	TRBV6-5	CASSQRDRLNIEAFF	TGTGCCAGCAGTCAACGGGACAGACTGAACATTGAAGCTTTCTTT
NA	NA	TRBJ2-1	TRBV13	CASSPGGKVYNEQFF	TGTGCCAGCAGCCCAGGAGGGAAGGTTTACAATGAGCAGTTCTTC
NA	NA	TRBJ2-2	TRBV2	CASSDPDIPGGELFF	TGTGCCAGCAGTGACCCTGACATACCCGGGGGGGAGCTGTTTTTT
NA	NA	TRBJ2-3	TRBV7-2	CASSLELLDTQYF	TGTGCCAGCAGCTTAGAGCTTTTAGATACGCAGTATTTT
NA	TRBD1	TRBJ1-1	TRBV5-5	CASSDKDRGVNTEAFF	TGTGCCAGCAGCGATAAAGACAGGGGGGTGAACACTGAAGCTTTCTTT
few	TRBD1	TRBJ1-3	TRBV10-1	CARRDRPISGNTIYF	TGCGCCAGACGGGACAGGCCGATCTCTGGAAACACCATATATTTT
NA	TRBD1	TRBJ1-1	TRBV15	CATSRATGRAFF	TGTGCCACCAGCAGAGCGACAGGGAGGGCTTTCTTT